The 5 T cell receptor beta chains below all came from one sample that was sequenced in a study of blood T cells in healthy people across ages. PCR was performed a second time for 7 to 11 cycles using a sample-barcoded 5' primer and a J-beta primer mix. TCRdb reanalysed the 5' RACE reads using MiXCR and keeps one entry per CDR3 protein. The sample carries some 1.7 million distinct CDR3 sequences, roughly 27% recorded once. The sample consisted of blood. These receptors were taken from a woman aged 25 to 45 in good health.

This clonotype was observed many times. V and J are TRBV6-1 and TRBJ2-1, with D uncertain. Germline V gene sequence: CDR1 MNHNS, CDR2 SASEGT. This CDR3 spans 11 amino acids. Trimming removed 3 bases at V and 7 bases at J, with 4 bases between. The CDR3 here is CASSDFNEQFF. CDR3 nucleotides: TGTGCCAGCAGTGACTTTAATGAGCAGTTCTTC.

This sequence joins TRBV20-1 and TRBJ1-3; possible D gene TRBD1, 5 bases. There are 13 residues in the CDR3. The ends were cut back, 6 bases at V and 4 bases at J, with 13 bases in the middle. Germline-derived CDR1 and CDR2 are DFQATT and SNEGSKA (reference sequence). The CDR3 reads CSATRGFGNTIYF. In DNA form, the CDR3 reads TGCAGTGCAACACGGGGCTTCGGAAACACCATATATTTT.

The rearrangement links TRBV6-4 to TRBJ2-5; TRBD2 matches at 8 bases. This CDR3 spans 15 amino acids. Unmatched junction bases numbered 13, after V lost 2 bases and J lost 11 bases. Germline V gives CDR1 MRHNA, CDR2 SNTAGT. In DNA, the CDR3 is TGTGCCAGCAGTGACGGCGGGGGGCTATACAATGAGCAGTACTTC. Amino acid sequence: CASSDGGGLYNEQYF.

The chain employs TRBV12-3 or TRBV12-4 and TRBJ2-1; 10 nucleotides align to TRBD2. V lost 8 bases to trimming and J lost 6 bases; unmatched junction nucleotides: 7. The CDR3 contains 14 residues. The CDR3 coding sequence is TGTGCCAGCGACTCCGGGACTAGCGTCAATGAGCAGTTCTTC. It translates to CASDSGTSVNEQFF.

With respect to this clonotype: Since a much larger clone is just one base distant, this may be a read error. V is TRBV12-3 or TRBV12-4 and J is TRBJ1-2; D is unresolved. There are 13 residues in the CDR3. V was shortened by 7 bases and J by 5 bases, with 14 bases between the two germline ends. CDR3 amino acids: CASTLPESYGYTF. CDR3 DNA: TGTGCCAGCACTTTGCCGGAGTCGTATGGCTACACCTTC.